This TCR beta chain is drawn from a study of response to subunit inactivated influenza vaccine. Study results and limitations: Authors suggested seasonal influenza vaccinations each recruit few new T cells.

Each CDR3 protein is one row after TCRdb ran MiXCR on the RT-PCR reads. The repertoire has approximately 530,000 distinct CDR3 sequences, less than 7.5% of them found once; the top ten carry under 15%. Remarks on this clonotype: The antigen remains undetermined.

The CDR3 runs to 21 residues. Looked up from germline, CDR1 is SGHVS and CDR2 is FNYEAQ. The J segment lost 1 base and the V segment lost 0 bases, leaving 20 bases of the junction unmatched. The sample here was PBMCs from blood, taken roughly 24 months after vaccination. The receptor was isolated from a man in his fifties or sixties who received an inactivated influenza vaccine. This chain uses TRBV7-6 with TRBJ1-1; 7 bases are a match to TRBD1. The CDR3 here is CASSLAGRRSPGGTQNTEAFF. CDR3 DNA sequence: TGTGCCAGCAGCTTAGCTGGCCGGCGTAGTCCAGGGGGGACCCAGAACACTGAAGCTTTCTTT.